This T cell receptor beta chain was identified in a study of patients and donors after allogeneic stem cell transplantation. TCRdb called the RT-PCR reads again in MiXCR, with one record for every CDR3 protein. This table has hundreds of thousands of distinct CDR3 sequences, roughly 16% appearing once. CDR3 length equals 15 residues. CDR1 MGHRA and CDR2 YSYEKL come from the germline V gene. V gave up 4 bases and J gave up 1 base; unmatched junction bases: 4. The gene calls are TRBV4-1 and TRBJ2-5; TRBD2 agrees at 9 bases. The clonotype was recovered from a human donor who was either an allogeneic HSCT recipient or a stem cell or donor lymphocyte infusion donor (not recorded which). It is not recorded whose cells these are; they may come from a transplant donor. What was sequenced was blood, either unsorted or a sorted T cell fraction (not recorded which). CDR3 loop: CASSRLAGIQETQYF. For the CDR3, the DNA is TGCGCCAGCAGCCGGCTAGCGGGGATCCAAGAGACCCAGTACTTC.